Shown below are 13 T cell receptor beta chains from a single sample sequenced in a study of regulatory T cells in long-lasting Graves disease. Arm-PCR of CDR3 regions and iRepertoire HTBI primers were the basis on which TCR beta libraries were built. TCRdb ran MiXCR on the multiplex PCR reads and lists one entry per CDR3 protein. Found here are about 350,000 distinct CDR3 sequences, roughly 16% of them singletons; the top ten hold 20%. The time point here: newly diagnosed GD, antithyroid drugs for less than 3 months. After RNA was extracted from PBMCs, the TCR library was made from it. This same sample was also part of a study on T cells in Graves' hyperthyroidism and ophthalmopathy.

The source material was peripheral blood mononuclear cells (PBMCs), sampled at new diagnosis, from a patient treated with antithyroid drugs. The receptors come from a woman aged 18-29 years with Graves disease.

This clonotype was recorded many times. The V and J genes are TRBV3-1 and TRBJ2-3; TRBD2 aligns across 8 bases. Germline V gene data show CDR1 as LGHDT and CDR2 as YNNKEL (reference sequence). This CDR3 region has 16 residues. Trimming removed 1 base from V and 0 bases from J; junction bases left unmatched: 3. The CDR3 DNA is TGTGCCAGCAGCCAAGGAAGGACTAGCAGCACAGATACGCAGTATTTT. It yields the protein CASSQGRTSSTDTQYF.

This clonotype was recorded many times. The V gene is TRBV25-1, the J gene TRBJ2-5; 12 nucleotides agree with TRBD2. Germline-derived CDR1 and CDR2 are MGHDK and SYGVNS. The CDR3 contains 16 residues. V dropped 4 bases and J dropped 5; count of bases not matched to a gene: 8. This CDR3 reads CASSGVGTSGSETQYF. In DNA form, the CDR3 reads TGTGCCAGCAGTGGGGTCGGGACTAGCGGGTCGGAGACCCAGTACTTC.

The sample holds many counts of this clonotype. V gene TRBV2 combines with J gene TRBJ2-1; 14 nucleotides align to TRBD2. Germline V lookup: CDR1 SNHLY, CDR2 FYNNEI. With 6 bases clipped from V and 3 bases from J, the junction kept 10 bases outside the gene matches. The CDR3 spans 18 residues. CDR3 DNA: TGTGCCAGCAGAGCGGGACTAGCGGGAGAGGCTTACTACAATGAGCAGTTCTTC. Protein sequence: CASRAGLAGEAYYNEQFF.

Notes on this clonotype: A read error may explain this, as a much larger clone is one base away. The rearrangement joins TRBV11-2 to TRBJ2-7; maybe TRBD1 (5 bases). The CDR3 has 15 residues. Per the germline V gene, CDR1 is SGHAT and CDR2 is FQNNGV. Trimming pared 1 base from V and 4 bases from J, leaving 14 bases between. In DNA form, the CDR3 reads TGTGCCAGCAGCTTAGTGCCGGCACAGGTTTACGAGCAGTACTTC. Its translation: CASSLVPAQVYEQYF.

The chain is built from TRBV7-8 and TRBJ2-1, with 14 bases aligning to TRBD2. Germline V gives CDR1 SGHVS, CDR2 FQNEAQ. The V gene end was trimmed by 7 bases and the J gene end by 9 bases; junction bases not matched to a gene: 14. The CDR3 runs 17 residues. The CDR3 DNA sequence: TGTGCCAGCACCAGATCGGGACTAGCGGGGGCTGTTACTGAGCAGTTCTTC. Protein: CASTRSGLAGAVTEQFF.

The V gene is TRBV7-9, the J gene TRBJ1-2; weak D call: TRBD1 (5 bases). Per the germline V gene, CDR1 is SEHNR and CDR2 is FQNEAQ (reference sequence). Trimming removed 3 bases at V and 3 bases at J, with 14 bases between. The CDR3 contains 15 residues. This chain's CDR3 is CASSFGTPEHYGYTF. In DNA, the CDR3 is TGTGCCAGCAGCTTCGGGACCCCGGAGCACTATGGCTACACCTTC.

This clonotype was counted at least ten times. The chain couples TRBV10-3 to TRBJ2-7, with 7 bases that match TRBD1. Germline V gene lookup returns CDR1 ENHRY and CDR2 SYGVKD. The CDR3 extends over 13 amino acids. J gave up 7 bases and V 2 bases, and 5 bases lay outside the gene matches. The CDR3 DNA is TGTGCCATCAGTGAGGTTGCAGGGGGAGAGCAGTACTTC. This sequence encodes CAISEVAGGEQYF.

This clonotype appeared a few times. The chain is built from TRBV3-1 and TRBJ1-3, with D unresolved. The CDR3 covers 15 residues. CDR1 is LGHDT, CDR2 YNNKEL, per germline (reference sequence). V was trimmed by 1 base and J by 0 bases, leaving 7 bases between them. The CDR3: CASSQATPSGNTIYF. The CDR3 DNA follows: TGTGCCAGCAGCCAAGCAACGCCCTCTGGAAACACCATATATTTT.

At least ten counts were recorded for this clonotype. The chain links TRBV11-2 to TRBJ1-5; D uncertain. Germline CDR1 SGHAT, CDR2 FQNNGV. V was trimmed by 5 bases and J by 9 bases, leaving 8 bases between them. CDR3 length equals 11 residues. Here the CDR3 DNA reads TGTGCCAGCAGCCCTCGGGGGCCCCAGCATTTT. Amino acid sequence: CASSPRGPQHF.

This clonotype has just a few counts. This chain connects TRBV7-9 to TRBJ1-3, with D tentatively TRBD1 (5 bases). Trimming cost V 5 bases and J 0 bases, with 11 bases left between them. This CDR3 is 15 amino acids long. The germline CDR1 and CDR2 sequences are SEHNR and FQNEAQ (reference sequence). This CDR3 is CASSGFGGSGNTIYF. DNA of the CDR3: TGTGCCAGCAGCGGTTTTGGGGGCTCTGGAAACACCATATATTTT.

Note on this clonotype: Just one base apart from a much larger clone, this may be a read error. This rearrangement joins TRBV6-2 or TRBV6-3 to TRBJ1-2, with D hard to call. Trimming removed 9 bases from V and 6 bases from J, with 17 bases in between. Germline loops: CDR1 MNHEY, CDR2 SVGEGT. The CDR3 has 13 residues. Written as DNA, the CDR3 is TGTGCCAGGAGACAAGGATCCTCGGATGGCTACACCTTC. Its translation: CARRQGSSDGYTF.

At least ten counts were recorded for this clonotype. The chain links TRBV7-3 to TRBJ2-2; no clear D. Deletions cut 5 bases from V and 7 bases from J, with 8 bases between. The germline CDR1 and CDR2 sequences are SGHTA and FQGTGA. The CDR3 is 12 residues long. This CDR3 is CASSHSGGELFF. In DNA form, the CDR3 reads TGTGCCAGCAGCCATTCGGGCGGGGAGCTGTTTTTT. Variable domain in full (rest from reference TRBV7-3 and TRBJ2-2): GAGVSQTPSNKVTEKGKYVELRCDPISGHTALYWYRQSLGQGPEFLIYFQGTGAADDSGLPNDRFFAVRPEGSVSTLKIQRTERGDSAVYLCASSHSGGELFFGEGSRLTVL.

In this sample, this clonotype turned up many times. J is TRBJ1-1 and V is TRBV2; 8 nucleotides agree with TRBD1. This CDR3 has 13 residues. CDR1 is SNHLY, CDR2 FYNNEI, per germline. Unmatched junction bases numbered 6, after V lost 10 bases and J lost 2 bases. DNA of the CDR3: TGTGCCACCGGACAGGGCAAAAACACTGAAGCTTTCTTT. It codes for CATGQGKNTEAFF.